This T cell receptor (beta chain) came from a study of T cell responses to AZD1222 COVID-19 vaccine. Study-level information: Pooled together were second doses at about 4 or about 12 weeks.

Findings and caveats of the study: Vaccine-associated CD4 TCRs spanned spike, dominant at 160-218 and 743-854.

Sequencing used immunoSEQ multiplex PCR; TCRdb keeps in-frame clones, though not all of them. Among about 150,000 clones, under 95% were seen once, and the ten largest hold about 19%. The CDR3 loop spans 12 amino acids. CDR1 SGHNT and CDR2 YENEEA come from the germline V gene. The V end was cut by 5 bases, the J end by 9 bases, with 14 bases between. Comment on this clone: Its antigen is currently unknown.

This clonotype was obtained from an adult in good health. This sequence joins TRBV11-3 and TRBJ2-7; D call uncertain. Source: peripheral blood, taken on day 0 of AZD1222 vaccination. CDR3 DNA: TGTGCCAGCAGCGTTGGACCTCGCCGGCAGTACTTC. It yields the protein CASSVGPRRQYF. Full variable domain (missing parts from reference TRBV11-3 and TRBJ2-7): EAGVVQSPRYKIIEKKQPVAFWCNPISGHNTLYWYLQNLGQGPELLIRYENEEAVDDSQLPKDRFSAERLKGVDSTLKIQPAELGDSAVYLCASSVGPRRQYFGPGTRLTVT.